A selection of T cell receptor beta chains follows, all from one sample in a study of OX40 agonist ivuxolimab in advanced cancers. Sequencing was performed with immunoSEQ multiplex PCR; in TCRdb, only in-frame clones are kept and a portion is missing. The top ten hold 33% of the sample, which has about 26,000 clones, around 75% seen once. The source material was CD4+ or CD8+ T cells sorted from blood, sampled in a trial of the OX40 agonist ivuxolimab. The receptors stem from an adult with an advanced solid tumor such as melanoma, head and neck, liver or kidney cancer. CDR3s include the opening cysteine and the closing phenylalanine or tryptophan. The D gene is left open where the match is weak. A clone size is listed for some rows: how often the clone was seen (once, few, many), or a class if it is expanded.

>TRBV11-2|-|TRBJ2-1|-
CASSLEFGPRGQFF
TGTGCCAGCAGCTTAGAATTTGGACCAAGGGGGCAGTTCTTC
>TRBV18|-|TRBJ1-5|-
CASSPPTGGSNQPQHF
TGTGCCAGCTCACCACCAACAGGAGGTAGCAATCAGCCCCAGCATTTT
>TRBV19|-|TRBJ2-3|-
CASSIDWRLNTDTQYF
TGTGCCAGTAGTATAGATTGGCGGTTGAACACAGATACGCAGTATTTT
>TRBV10-1|-|TRBJ2-3|TRBD1
CASRRDRDTDTQYF
TGCGCCAGCCGACGGGACAGAGACACAGATACGCAGTATTTT
>TRBV12-5|-|TRBJ2-1|TRBD1
CASGHTGGYYNEQFF
TGTGCTAGTGGCCATACAGGGGGTTACTACAATGAGCAGTTCTTC
>TRBV4-1|-|TRBJ2-5|TRBD1
CASSQDPPGGKETQYF
TGCGCCAGCAGCCAAGATCCTCCAGGGGGTAAGGAGACCCAGTACTTC
>TRBV4-1|-|TRBJ2-1|TRBD1
CASSLVTGGNEQFF
TGCGCCAGCAGCCTAGTAACAGGGGGCAATGAGCAGTTCTTC
>TRBV9|-|TRBJ1-5|TRBD1
CASSVGQVNQPQHF
TGTGCCAGCAGCGTGGGACAGGTCAATCAGCCCCAGCATTTT
>TRBV11-2|-|TRBJ2-3|-
CASSLEGGDLQYF
TGTGCCAGCAGCTTAGAAGGGGGGGACCTTCAGTATTTT
>TRBV27|-|TRBJ2-7|TRBD2
CASSFGGGGYEQYF
TGTGCCAGCAGTTTCGGGGGGGGTGGCTACGAGCAGTACTTC
>TRBV27|-|TRBJ2-5|TRBD2
CASSFAGEGETQYF
TGTGCCAGCAGTTTCGCGGGAGAGGGAGAGACCCAGTACTTC
>TRBV7-8|-|TRBJ2-7|-
CASSLAWSAYEQYF
TGTGCCAGCAGCTTAGCATGGTCAGCCTACGAGCAGTACTTC
>TRBV6-1|-|TRBJ1-3|-
CASSESGGSSGNTIYF
TGTGCCAGCAGTGAAAGCGGGGGGAGCTCTGGAAACACCATATATTTT
>TRBV5-8|few|TRBJ2-3|TRBD2
CASSRGLADVTDTQYF
TGTGCCAGCAGCAGGGGACTAGCGGACGTCACAGATACGCAGTATTTT
>TRBV2|once|TRBJ2-7|-
CASSGTYTYEQYF
TGTGCCAGCAGCGGGACCTACACCTACGAGCAGTACTTC
>TRBV5-8|once|TRBJ1-1|-
CASSLADGNTEAFF
TGTGCCAGCAGCTTGGCGGATGGGAACACTGAAGCTTTCTTT
>TRBV7-7|once|TRBJ2-1|-
CASSQNHNEQFF
TGTGCTAGCAGCCAAAACCACAATGAGCAGTTCTTC
>TRBV11-1|-|TRBJ1-1|-
CASSLAAGAEAFF
TGTGCCAGCAGCTTAGCAGCAGGGGCTGAAGCTTTCTTT
>TRBV7-9|-|TRBJ1-5|TRBD1
CASSLALTGDQPQHF
TGTGCCAGCAGCTTAGCGCTCACAGGGGATCAGCCCCAGCATTTT
>TRBV5-4|-|TRBJ2-7|-
CASSLGTGVYEQYF
TGTGCCAGCAGCTTAGGGACGGGGGTCTACGAGCAGTACTTC
>TRBV23-1|-|TRBJ2-1|-
CASTPQVPQQFF
TGCGCCAGCACCCCCCAGGTTCCGCAGCAGTTCTTC
>TRBV25-1|-|TRBJ1-5|-
CASESGFGNQPQHF
TGTGCCAGCGAAAGCGGGTTTGGCAATCAGCCCCAGCATTTT
>TRBV15|-|TRBJ2-1|-
CATSRGGQTDNEQFF
TGTGCCACCAGCAGAGGGGGCCAAACCGACAATGAGCAGTTCTTC
>TRBV2|-|TRBJ2-3|-
CASSEGLASTDTQYF
TGTGCCAGCAGTGAGGGGCTAGCTAGCACAGATACGCAGTATTTT
>TRBV27|-|TRBJ2-5|-
CASSFEGRGTQYF
TGTGCCAGCAGTTTTGAGGGCCGAGGGACCCAGTACTTC
>TRBV7-9|once|TRBJ1-6|TRBD1
CASSSGTGGHSPLHF
TGTGCCAGCAGCTCCGGGACAGGGGGTCATTCACCCCTCCACTTT
>TRBV13|-|TRBJ2-3|TRBD2
CASSWGTSGTTDTQYF
TGTGCCAGCAGCTGGGGGACTAGCGGGACCACAGATACGCAGTATTTT
>TRBV4-1|-|TRBJ1-6|-
CASSLYGGNSPLHF
TGCGCCAGCAGTCTCTATGGGGGAAATTCACCCCTCCACTTT
>TRBV5-5|-|TRBJ1-5|TRBD1
CASSLQGNSNQPQHF
TGTGCCAGCAGCTTACAGGGGAATAGCAATCAGCCCCAGCATTTT
>TRBV27|-|TRBJ2-3|-
CASRSGLSATQYF
TGTGCCAGCAGATCCGGACTATCCGCTACGCAGTATTTT
>TRBV9|-|TRBJ1-3|-
CASSAGPSSGNTIYF
TGTGCCAGCAGCGCGGGACCGAGCTCTGGAAACACCATATATTTT
>TRBV15|-|TRBJ2-1|-
CATSLAVTSYNEQFF
TGTGCCACCAGCTTAGCGGTTACCTCCTACAATGAGCAGTTCTTC
>TRBV11-2|-|TRBJ2-2|-
CASSLGTGIGELFF
TGTGCCAGCAGCTTAGGGACGGGGATCGGGGAGCTGTTTTTT